Detailed here is one T cell receptor beta chain. Antigen specificity is unknown. Using a J-beta primer mix together with a sample-barcoded 5' primer, a second PCR was run for about 6 to 12 cycles. TCRdb fed the 5' RACE reads into MiXCR, producing one record per CDR3 protein. The sample has 650,000 or so distinct CDR3 sequences; more than 45% are singletons. The entry originates in a study of blood T cells in healthy people across ages. The wider study: Researchers report that template switching captured about one barcoded beta molecule per two T cells.

Germline-derived CDR1 and CDR2 are SGHTA and FQGTGA. This CDR3 has 13 amino acids. Trimming cost V 8 bases and J 4 bases, with 9 bases left between them. General study findings and limits: As age increased, TCR beta diversity per million T cells fell in a roughly linear fashion. Conclusively comparing naive with antigen-experienced cells was impossible with unsorted PBMCs.

The amount of total RNA extracted per sample was at least 6 micrograms. J is TRBJ2-6 and V is TRBV7-3; a possible D gene is TRBD1 (5 bases). Material: blood. The sequence derives from a woman older than 75 in good health. CDR3 DNA sequence: TGTGCCAGCGGGGCTAACGGGGCCAACGTCCTGACTTTC. Translating it yields CASGANGANVLTF.